This T cell receptor (beta chain) originates from a study of T cells after yellow fever vaccination. Study as a whole: Preparation used SMART-Seq v4 Ultra Low Input for the low-cell-number fractions. Findings and limits, study-wide: Detected again after the booster were most primary-vaccination clones, at nearly 97% CD4 and about 90% CD8.

By 5'RACE template switching, TCR cDNA was produced, with a universal primer site and UMIs added in the process. One entry per CDR3 protein, called by TCRdb with MiXCR from the 5' RACE reads. Counted here are roughly 120,000 distinct CDR3 sequences, nearly 7.5% occurring once; the ten biggest clones make up around 2.6%. Germline values: CDR1 MNHNS, CDR2 SASEGT. V gave up 3 bases and J gave up 5 bases, with 10 bases separating them. The CDR3 is 13 amino acids. This clonotype was counted many times. Antigen unknown. The source is a man aged 18 to 29 who received the YFV17D yellow fever vaccine. V is TRBV6-1 and J is TRBJ2-5; the D gene is possibly TRBD1 (5 bases). The sample in question was CD4+ T cells sorted from PBMCs, obtained more than 8 days after the first yellow fever vaccination. CDR3 region: CASSETVFETQYF. The CDR3 DNA follows: TGTGCCAGCAGTGAGACAGTCTTTGAGACCCAGTACTTC.